This T cell receptor beta chain emerged from a study of CD8+ T cells in alopecia areata. Study-wide findings and caveats: Normal skin's resident alphabeta T cells are sequenced alongside lesional scalp T cells.

This clone occurred once. The target antigen is unknown. CDR1 is SQVTM, CDR2 ANQGSEA, per germline. The CDR3 covers 12 residues. V lost 3 bases, J lost 6 bases, and 10 bases lay in between. RNA extraction and reverse transcription yielded cDNA as sequencing template. Libraries were prepared by immunoSEQ multiplex PCR; TCRdb keeps only in-frame clonotypes and omits some of them. This repertoire shows fewer than 350,000 clones, roughly 64% found once; its top ten account for more than 1.5%. As to treatment: oral pan-JAK inhibitor, 5-10 mg twice daily. This material consisted of CD4+ T cells sorted from blood, taken at week 24, from a patient treated with tofacitinib. The chain recombines TRBV29-1 with TRBJ2-3; maybe TRBD2 (5 bases). This TCR came from a human donor with alopecia areata. The CDR3 reads CSVDPRGDTQYF. In DNA, the CDR3 is TGCAGCGTTGATCCCCGAGGGGATACGCAGTATTTT.